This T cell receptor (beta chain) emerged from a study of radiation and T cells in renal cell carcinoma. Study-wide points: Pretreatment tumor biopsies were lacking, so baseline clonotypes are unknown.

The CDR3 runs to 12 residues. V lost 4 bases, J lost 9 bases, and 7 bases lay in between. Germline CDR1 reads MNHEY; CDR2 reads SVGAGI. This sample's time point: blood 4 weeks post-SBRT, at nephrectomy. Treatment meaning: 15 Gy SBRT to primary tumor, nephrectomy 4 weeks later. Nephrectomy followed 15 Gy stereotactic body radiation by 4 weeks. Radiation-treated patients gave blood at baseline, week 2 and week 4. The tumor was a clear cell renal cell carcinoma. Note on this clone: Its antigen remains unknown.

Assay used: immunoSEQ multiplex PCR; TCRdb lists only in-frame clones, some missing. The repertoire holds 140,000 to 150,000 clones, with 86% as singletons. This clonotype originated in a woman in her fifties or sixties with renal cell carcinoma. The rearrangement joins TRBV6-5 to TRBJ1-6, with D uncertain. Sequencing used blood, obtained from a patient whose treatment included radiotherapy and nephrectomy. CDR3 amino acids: CASSFPASPLHF. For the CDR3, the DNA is TGTGCCAGCAGTTTTCCCGCTTCACCCCTCCACTTT.